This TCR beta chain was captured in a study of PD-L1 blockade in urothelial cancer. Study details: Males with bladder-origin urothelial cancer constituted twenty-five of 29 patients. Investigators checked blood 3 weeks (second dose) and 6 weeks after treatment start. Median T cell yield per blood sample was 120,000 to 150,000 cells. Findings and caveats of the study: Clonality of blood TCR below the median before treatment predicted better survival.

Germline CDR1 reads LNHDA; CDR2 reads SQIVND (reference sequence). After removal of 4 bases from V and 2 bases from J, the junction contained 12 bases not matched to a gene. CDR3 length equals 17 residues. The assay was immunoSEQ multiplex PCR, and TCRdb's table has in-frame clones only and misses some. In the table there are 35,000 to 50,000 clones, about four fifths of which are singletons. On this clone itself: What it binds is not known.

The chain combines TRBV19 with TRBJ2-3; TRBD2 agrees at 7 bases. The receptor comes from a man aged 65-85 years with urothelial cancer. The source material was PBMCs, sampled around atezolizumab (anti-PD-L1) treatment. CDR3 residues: CASSRGALADPTDTQYF. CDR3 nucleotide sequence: TGTGCCAGTAGTAGGGGTGCCCTAGCGGACCCCACAGATACGCAGTATTTT.